This TCR beta chain was sequenced for a study of CD8 T cells in ankylosing spondylitis. Points from the study as a whole: Seemingly characteristic of ankylosing spondylitis blood was a TCR beta motif consisting of about 8 highly homologous variants. Prior literature has documented some motif variants in synovial fluid and blood from reactive arthritis.

This CDR3 contains 14 residues. The germline gives CDR1 SQVTM, CDR2 ANQGSEA. Trimming removed 3 bases at V and 0 bases at J, with 12 bases between. TCRdb reprocessed the 5' RACE reads via MiXCR and lists one record per CDR3 protein. The sample lists 700,000 to 1,000,000 distinct CDR3 sequences, over 9.5% occurring once. This clonotype was picked up many times. Antigen unknown. This receptor was identified in a male donor with ankylosing spondylitis. The chain has TRBV29-1 and TRBJ2-7, with D possibly TRBD2 on 5 matching bases. What was sequenced was blood, either unsorted or a sorted T cell fraction (not recorded which). CDR3 loop: CSVDRLPVSYEQYF. The DNA for the CDR3 is TGCAGCGTTGATCGACTACCAGTCTCCTACGAGCAGTACTTC.